This passage covers 26 T cell receptor beta chains from one sample sequenced in a study of shared T cell receptors in the human thymus. Method: immunoSEQ multiplex PCR; TCRdb's copy keeps in-frame clones and lacks some. This table holds 500,000 to 750,000 clones, 85% to 90% found once. In addition, the sample was reused for a study of human thymus T cells.

The sequencing sample was made of thymocytes. The receptors were gathered from a boy younger than two with a congenital heart defect.

This chain uses TRBV4-2 with TRBJ2-7, with D tentatively TRBD2 (5 bases). With 0 bases removed from V and 5 bases from J, the gap between germline ends came to 14 bases. This CDR3 is 15 amino acids long. Germline V CDR1 and CDR2: LGHNA, YNFKEQ. This chain's CDR3 is CASSQDPVSAHEQYF. CDR3 nucleotide sequence: TGTGCCAGCAGCCAAGATCCCGTTAGCGCCCACGAGCAGTACTTC.

The CDR3 protein is CASSGDSSCQETQYF. The DNA of the CDR3 is TGTGCCAGCAGTGGGGACAGTTCTTGTCAAGAGACCCAGTACTTC. The chain uses TRBV27 and TRBJ2-5; 7 bases are shared with TRBD1. The trim removed 5 bases at V and 2 bases at J, leaving 8 bases unmatched. The germline V gene has CDR1 MNHEY and CDR2 SMNVEV (reference sequence). CDR3 length: 15 residues.

This rearrangement joins TRBV10-3 to TRBJ2-5; 8 bases align to TRBD1. The CDR3 is 17 amino acids. After removal of 8 bases from V and 1 base from J, the junction contained 15 bases not matched to a gene. Germline V gives CDR1 ENHRY, CDR2 SYGVKD. CDR3 residues: CAIGSHRDRLSQETQYF. The CDR3 nucleotides are TGTGCCATCGGCTCCCACCGGGACAGGTTGAGCCAAGAGACCCAGTACTTC.

The chain carries TRBV2 and TRBJ2-1; 7 bases agree with TRBD2. V lost 6 bases to trimming and J lost 6 bases; unmatched junction nucleotides: 11. Per germline, CDR1 SNHLY and CDR2 FYNNEI. The CDR3 loop spans 15 amino acids. In DNA form, the CDR3 reads TGTGCCAGCAGCCTTCACTACCCGGGGGGCAATGAGCAGTTCTTC. Its protein is CASSLHYPGGNEQFF.

The rearrangement uses TRBV28 and TRBJ1-3; possibly TRBD1 for D (6 bases). V was shortened by 10 bases and J by 3 bases, with 22 bases between the two germline ends. CDR3 length: 16 residues. Germline-derived CDR1 and CDR2 are MDHEN and SYDVKM. In DNA form, the CDR3 reads TGTGCCACCAAGGAGACAGGTCGTTTCTTTGGAAACACCATATATTTT. Residues: CATKETGRFFGNTIYF.

V and J are TRBV14 and TRBJ2-7; the match to TRBD2 covers 9 bases. Unmatched junction bases numbered 8, after V lost 3 bases and J lost 2 bases. The CDR3 has 16 amino acids. Germline-derived CDR1 and CDR2 are SGHDN and FVKESK. CDR3 in DNA: TGTGCCAGCAGCCATTCTAGCGGGGAGTACACCTACGAGCAGTACTTC. Its protein product is CASSHSSGEYTYEQYF.

This clone was seen just once. J is TRBJ1-4 and V is TRBV28; 7 bases line up with TRBD1. The length of the CDR3 is 14 residues. Germline-derived CDR1 and CDR2 are MDHEN and SYDVKM. V was clipped by 3 bases and J by 6 bases; unmatched bases: 4. The CDR3 DNA follows: TGTGCCAGCAGTTTCCGGGGGACAGATGAAAAACTGTTTTTT. Its protein product is CASSFRGTDEKLFF.

The chain joins TRBV19 to TRBJ2-2; possibly TRBD1 for D (6 bases). The V and J ends lost 7 bases and 5 bases respectively, with 8 bases between them. In germline, CDR1 is LNHDA, CDR2 SQIVND (reference sequence). The length of the CDR3 is 12 residues. The CDR3 bases are TGTGCCAGTACCCAGGGGACCGGGGAGCTGTTTTTT. Translating it yields CASTQGTGELFF.

V gene TRBV10-3 combines with J gene TRBJ2-7, with 12 positions matching TRBD2. Germline-derived CDR1 and CDR2 are ENHRY and SYGVKD. V was clipped by 4 bases and J by 0 bases; unmatched bases: 7. This CDR3 is built from 17 residues. CDR3 DNA: TGTGCCATCAGTGGACCAGGACTAGCGGGAAACTCCTACGAGCAGTACTTC. Translated: CAISGPGLAGNSYEQYF.

J is TRBJ2-7 and V is TRBV7-3; 8 bases line up with TRBD2. The junction had 3 bases not matched to a gene; V was cut back by 2 bases and J by 6 bases. The CDR3 is made up of 13 amino acids. CDR1 is SGHTA and CDR2 is FQGTGA in the germline V gene. CDR3 region: CASSLAGGGEQYF. CDR3 DNA sequence: TGTGCCAGCAGCTTAGCGGGAGGTGGCGAGCAGTACTTC. Drawing the rest from reference TRBV7-3 and TRBJ2-7, the complete variable domain is GAGVSQTPSNKVTEKGKYVELRCDPISGHTALYWYRQSLGQGPEFLIYFQGTGAADDSGLPNDRFFAVRPEGSVSTLKIQRTERGDSAVYLCASSLAGGGEQYFGPGTRLTVT.

V is TRBV6-1 and J is TRBJ1-3, with D hard to call. Germline V gene sequence: CDR1 MNHNS, CDR2 SASEGT. The length of the CDR3 is 19 residues. The V end lost 1 base, the J end lost 3 bases, and 22 bases lay between the germline ends. The CDR3 DNA follows: TGTGCCAGCAGTGAAGTCAGTGTAGACATTTTAAGCCTTGGAAACACCATATATTTT. Its protein is CASSEVSVDILSLGNTIYF.

The rearrangement joins TRBV19 to TRBJ1-1, with a tentative D call TRBD1 (6 bases). Trimming took 6 bases from V and 10 from J, leaving 21 bases between them. Germline CDR1 and CDR2: LNHDA and SQIVND (reference sequence). The CDR3 has 14 amino acids. As DNA, the CDR3 is TGTGCCAGTAGCCGGACAGCGGATACATTAGGAGCTTTCTTT. The encoded protein is CASSRTADTLGAFF.

The gene calls are TRBV7-4 and TRBJ2-7, with 9 bases identical to TRBD2. V was clipped by 5 bases and J by 2 bases; unmatched bases: 7. Germline values: CDR1 SGHVT, CDR2 SQSDAQ. This CDR3 spans 15 amino acids. DNA of the CDR3: TGTGCCAGCAGCGTCCCGGGACTAGCAACCTACGAGCAGTACTTC. Its translation: CASSVPGLATYEQYF.

V usage is TRBV7-9 and J usage is TRBJ2-1, with 8 bases matching TRBD2. V lost 1 base to trimming and J lost 2 bases; unmatched junction nucleotides: 4. The CDR3 has 16 amino acids. Looked up from germline, CDR1 is SEHNR and CDR2 is FQNEAQ (reference sequence). The CDR3 DNA sequence: TGTGCCAGCAGCTTAGAGGGGACTAGACCCTACAATGAGCAGTTCTTC. Translating gives CASSLEGTRPYNEQFF.

The chain carries TRBV19 and TRBJ2-4; D is perhaps TRBD2 (6 bases). This CDR3 contains 11 residues. Trimming stripped 3 bases from V and 9 bases from J, with 6 bases between. CDR1 and CDR2 (germline): LNHDA, SQIVND (reference sequence). The CDR3 DNA follows: TGTGCCAGTAGTATGGGGGGCATTCAGTACTTC. Translating it yields CASSMGGIQYF.

CDR3 in DNA: TGTGCCAGCAGCTGCGCCCGGGACAGGGGGTCGCCCAGGGAAGAGACCCAGTACTTC. The encoded protein is CASSCARDRGSPREETQYF. This sequence joins TRBV7-2 and TRBJ2-5; TRBD1 matches 11 bases. Trimming cost V 4 bases and J 3 bases; bases outside gene matches: 16. The CDR3 has 19 residues. Germline CDR1 SGHTA, CDR2 FQGNSA.

This rearrangement joins TRBV5-1 to TRBJ2-5; maybe TRBD2 (6 bases). The CDR3 runs to 14 residues. Per the germline V gene, CDR1 is SGHRS and CDR2 is YFSETQ. Trimming left V 4 bases short and J 13 bases short, with 23 bases between. This CDR3 is CASSHPTRNPERYF. CDR3 nucleotide sequence: TGCGCCAGCAGCCACCCGACTAGAAACCCCGAGAGGTACTTC.

The chain uses TRBV12-5 and TRBJ2-3, with TRBD1 identical over 7 bases. After removal of 3 bases from V and 3 bases from J, the junction contained 12 bases not matched to a gene. Germline V gives CDR1 LGHNT, CDR2 FRNRAP. The CDR3 consists of 17 residues. CDR3 residues: CASGFPHDRVITDTQYF. CDR3 coding DNA: TGTGCTAGTGGTTTTCCCCACGACAGGGTCATAACAGATACGCAGTATTTT.

This chain uses TRBV7-6 with TRBJ2-2, with D maybe TRBD1 (6 bases). The CDR3 consists of 14 residues. The V gene lost 5 bases and the J gene lost 5 bases, with 12 bases spanning the gap. Looked up from germline, CDR1 is SGHVS and CDR2 is FNYEAQ. CDR3 nucleotide sequence: TGTGCCAGCAGCCTCAATCAGGGGACCGGGGAGCTGTTTTTT. It is translated as CASSLNQGTGELFF.

This chain uses TRBV4-3 with TRBJ2-7; 9 nucleotides agree with TRBD2. CDR1 and CDR2 (germline): LGHNA, YSLEER. The V and J ends lost 0 bases and 3 bases, in that order; junction bases with no gene match: 6. The CDR3 sequence is 16 residues long. The CDR3, as DNA: TGCGCCAGCAGCCAAGATAGGTGGACTAGCGACTACGAGCAGTACTTC. The encoded protein is CASSQDRWTSDYEQYF.

The V gene is TRBV5-1, the J gene TRBJ1-1; D is uncertain. Germline V gives CDR1 SGHRS, CDR2 YFSETQ. The CDR3 consists of 17 residues. V was cut by 4 bases and J by 0 bases, with 19 bases left in between. The CDR3 sequence is CASSPGRNGGMNTEAFF. The CDR3 DNA reads TGCGCCAGCAGCCCTGGGAGGAACGGAGGGATGAACACTGAAGCTTTCTTT. The full variable domain, completed using reference TRBV5-1 and TRBJ1-1, is KAGVTQTPRYLIKTRGQQVTLSCSPISGHRSVSWYQQTPGQGLQFLFEYFSETQRNKGNFPGRFSGRQFSNSRSEMNVSTLELGDSALYLCASSPGRNGGMNTEAFFGQGTRLTVV.

The chain has TRBV4-3 and TRBJ2-7; 10 bases are shared with TRBD2. The CDR3 length is 22 residues. CDR1 and CDR2 from the germline V gene are LGHNA and YSLEER. V shed 0 bases and J 6 bases; nucleotides not matched to a gene: 26. CDR3 loop: CASSQDRAGGKGAGGPSAEQYF. The CDR3 DNA sequence: TGCGCCAGCAGCCAAGATAGGGCCGGGGGGAAGGGAGCGGGAGGGCCGAGTGCCGAGCAGTACTTC.

The chain is built from TRBV4-3 and TRBJ2-3; 9 bases are a match to TRBD2. The trim removed 1 base at V and 0 bases at J, leaving 5 bases unmatched. This CDR3 is built from 17 residues. Germline assignment: CDR1 LGHNA and CDR2 YSLEER. CDR3 sequence: CASSQGFTSGSTDTQYF. The CDR3 nucleotides read TGCGCCAGCAGCCAAGGCTTTACTAGCGGGAGCACAGATACGCAGTATTTT.

This CDR3 reads CASSVAPTAGAAYNEQFF. CDR3 sequence (DNA): TGTGCCAGCAGCGTAGCCCCCACAGCGGGAGCCGCCTACAATGAGCAGTTCTTC. The chain combines TRBV9 with TRBJ2-1, with 8 nucleotides matching TRBD2. The CDR3 runs 18 residues. CDR1 SGDLS and CDR2 YYNGEE come from the germline V gene. Trimming took 0 bases from V and 2 from J; bases not matched to a gene: 10.

The table lists this clone with a few counts. The chain uses TRBV7-2 and TRBJ1-5; 7 positions match TRBD1. Germline V gene lookup returns CDR1 SGHTA and CDR2 FQGNSA. The CDR3 totals 15 residues. The junction had 7 bases not matched to a gene; V was cut back by 5 bases and J by 3 bases. CDR3 in amino acids: CASSPTGISNQPQHF. CDR3 coding DNA: TGTGCCAGCAGCCCGACAGGGATCTCCAATCAGCCCCAGCATTTT.

This clone turned up a few times. The genes are TRBV11-3 and TRBJ2-7, with 7 bases aligning to TRBD1. Unmatched junction bases numbered 12, after V lost 0 bases and J lost 4 bases. Per germline, CDR1 SGHNT and CDR2 YENEEA. The CDR3 sequence is 17 residues long. Written as DNA, the CDR3 is TGTGCCAGCAGCTTAGAGGGTGTCCGGGACAGCCATTACGAGCAGTACTTC. Protein: CASSLEGVRDSHYEQYF.